This T cell receptor beta chain was identified in a study of blood T cells in healthy people across ages. Study-wide results and caveats: For the donors, CMV status was unknown and possibly confounded expanded clonotype changes.

The CDR3 length is 16 residues. Germline V gene lookup returns CDR1 MGHRA and CDR2 YSYEKL. V was shortened by 2 bases and J by 4 bases, with 16 bases between the two germline ends. Through a sample-barcoded 5' primer and a J-beta primer mix, a second PCR was run for roughly 6 to 11 cycles. TCRdb used MiXCR to reprocess the 5' RACE reads, holding one entry per CDR3 protein. Of about 1.1 million distinct CDR3 sequences in the sample, about two fifths are singletons; the top ten hold around 13%. This clonotype was recorded a few times. Antigen unknown. The V and J genes are TRBV4-1 and TRBJ2-3, with no clear D. The sequencing sample was made of blood. The TCR sequence derives from a man aged 18 to 29 in good health. CDR3 protein: CASSQRASRTPDTQYF. The CDR3 DNA reads as TGCGCCAGCAGCCAAAGGGCCTCCCGGACCCCAGATACGCAGTATTTT.